This T cell receptor beta chain originates from a study of shared clonotypes between healthy human individuals. As defined, naive CD8 cells were CD45RO-negative and positively selected for CCR7, with terminally differentiated effector memory CD45RA+ cells excluded. This CDR3 region has 16 residues. Germline V gene data show CDR1 as PRHDT and CDR2 as FYEKMQ (reference sequence). Between the trimmed V and J ends, which lost 5 bases and 1 base, there was a span of 15 bases. Some clones are missing from TCRdb's copy, which holds only in-frame ones; the method was immunoSEQ multiplex PCR. Of around 2,000,000 clones detected, about 95% appear once; the ten largest clones hold 0.85% to 1.2%. This clone has a single count.

The V and J genes are TRBV13 and TRBJ2-1; no definite D call. This TCR was sampled from a man between 18 and 29 years old in good health. The sample taken for sequencing was naive CD8+ T cells sorted from blood. CDR3 DNA sequence: TGTGCCAGCAGCCCACTGACTGCCCAGTCCTACAATGAGCAGTTCTTC. Amino acids: CASSPLTAQSYNEQFF.